These 8 T cell receptor beta chains were all obtained from the same sample, sequenced in a study of PD-1 blockade in classical Hodgkin lymphoma. The patients all showed relapse after autologous stem cell transplantation, while their brentuximab vedotin exposure varied. Magnetic negative selection was used to purify CD4+ T cells from thawed PBMCs. The method was immunoSEQ multiplex PCR; TCRdb's version includes in-frame clones alone and lacks a portion of them. The sample carries 25,000 to 35,000 clones, 65% to 90% recorded once. The sequences come from CD4+ T cells from blood, collected at baseline. The origin of the receptors is a human donor with classical Hodgkin lymphoma.

The rearrangement links TRBV11-2 to TRBJ2-1, with 7 positions matching TRBD2. Germline V gene sequence: CDR1 SGHAT, CDR2 FQNNGV. This CDR3 is 15 amino acids long. J gave up 5 bases and V 4 bases, and 8 bases lay outside the gene matches. The CDR3: CASSSLAGANNEQFF. CDR3 nucleotide sequence: TGTGCCAGCAGCTCCTTGGCGGGAGCGAACAATGAGCAGTTCTTC.

This sequence joins TRBV7-2 and TRBJ2-7, with TRBD1 identical over 8 bases. This CDR3 spans 13 amino acids. Per the germline V gene, CDR1 is SGHTA and CDR2 is FQGNSA. The J segment lost 2 bases and the V segment lost 4 bases, leaving 1 base of the junction unmatched. The CDR3 coding sequence is TGTGCCAGCAGCTCACAGGGGGCCTACGAGCAGTACTTC. Translated, it gives CASSSQGAYEQYF.

The chain is built from TRBV30 and TRBJ1-4, with D unclear. V was trimmed by 3 bases and J by 7 bases, leaving 18 bases between them. The CDR3 is 15 amino acids. CDR1 is GTSNPN, CDR2 SVGIG, per germline (reference sequence). CDR3 nucleotides: TGTGCCTGGAGGGCCAAAAGTGGGTTGAGTGAAAAACTGTTTTTT. As protein: CAWRAKSGLSEKLFF.

This rearrangement joins TRBV15 to TRBJ2-5; 9 nucleotides align to TRBD1. CDR3 length: 15 amino acids. Germline assignment: CDR1 LNHNV and CDR2 YYDKDF (reference sequence). The V segment lost 4 bases and the J segment 6 bases; nucleotides outside the gene matches: 9. The CDR3 sequence: CATSTDPGQGQTQYF. CDR3 bases: TGTGCCACCAGCACGGACCCGGGACAGGGTCAGACCCAGTACTTC. The full variable domain, completed using reference TRBV15 and TRBJ2-5, is DAMVIQNPRYQVTQFGKPVTLSCSQTLNHNVMYWYQQKSSQAPKLLFHYYDKDFNNEADTPDNFQSRRPNTSFCFLDIRSPGLGDTAMYLCATSTDPGQGQTQYFGPGTRLLVL.

The gene calls are TRBV2 and TRBJ2-4; D is perhaps TRBD1 (6 bases). Germline lookup yields CDR1 SNHLY and CDR2 FYNNEI. V was trimmed by 1 base and J by 6 bases, leaving 7 bases between them. The CDR3 is made up of 13 amino acids. The CDR3 is CASSEGRGNIQYF. CDR3 sequence (DNA): TGTGCCAGCAGTGAAGGCAGGGGAAACATTCAGTACTTC.

The sample holds one count of this clone. The chain couples TRBV5-1 to TRBJ2-3; 7 bases agree with TRBD1. Germline trimming cut 4 bases from V and 0 bases from J; bases unmatched to any gene: 5. The germline gives CDR1 SGHRS, CDR2 YFSETQ. CDR3 length equals 15 residues. CDR3 sequence: CASSARQGSTDTQYF. DNA of the CDR3: TGCGCCAGCAGCGCCCGACAGGGAAGCACAGATACGCAGTATTTT. The complete variable domain, with remaining parts taken from reference TRBV5-1 and TRBJ2-3, reads KAGVTQTPRYLIKTRGQQVTLSCSPISGHRSVSWYQQTPGQGLQFLFEYFSETQRNKGNFPGRFSGRQFSNSRSEMNVSTLELGDSALYLCASSARQGSTDTQYFGPGTRLTVL.

V usage is TRBV7-2 and J usage is TRBJ2-7; the match to TRBD2 covers 7 bases. This CDR3 contains 17 residues. CDR1 is SGHTA and CDR2 is FQGNSA in the germline V gene. V shed 1 base, J shed 6 bases, and the junction held 15 bases outside the gene matches. The CDR3 loop is CASSLGPPSGKTSEQYF. CDR3 sequence (DNA): TGTGCCAGCAGCTTAGGACCCCCTAGCGGTAAAACATCCGAGCAGTACTTC.

The CDR3 protein is CSVLNTEAFF. The CDR3 DNA sequence: TGCAGCGTTTTGAACACTGAAGCTTTCTTT. The chain has TRBV29-1 and TRBJ1-1; no firm D call. CDR3 length equals 10 residues. V was pared by 5 bases and J by 0 bases, with 1 base between. Germline CDR1 is SQVTM and CDR2 is ANQGSEA.